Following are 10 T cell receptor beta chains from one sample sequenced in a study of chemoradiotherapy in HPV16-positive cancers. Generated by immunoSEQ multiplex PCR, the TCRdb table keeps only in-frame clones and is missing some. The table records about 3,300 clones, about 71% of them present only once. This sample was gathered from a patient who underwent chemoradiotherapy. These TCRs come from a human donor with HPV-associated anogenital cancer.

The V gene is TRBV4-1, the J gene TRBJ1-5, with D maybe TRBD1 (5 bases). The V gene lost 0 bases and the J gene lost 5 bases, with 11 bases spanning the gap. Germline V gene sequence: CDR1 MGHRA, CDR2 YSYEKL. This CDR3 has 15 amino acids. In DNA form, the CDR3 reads TGCGCCAGCAGCCAAGACGGCAGGGTGCATCAGCCCCAGCATTTT. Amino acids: CASSQDGRVHQPQHF.

CDR3 sequence reads: CASSLEETQYF. The CDR3 DNA reads as TGTGCCAGCAGCTTGGAAGAGACCCAGTACTTC. The chain links TRBV5-6 to TRBJ2-5; D call uncertain. The CDR3 has 11 amino acids. V was trimmed by 0 bases and J by 3 bases, leaving 0 bases between them. Germline V gene data show CDR1 as SGHDT and CDR2 as YYEEEE.

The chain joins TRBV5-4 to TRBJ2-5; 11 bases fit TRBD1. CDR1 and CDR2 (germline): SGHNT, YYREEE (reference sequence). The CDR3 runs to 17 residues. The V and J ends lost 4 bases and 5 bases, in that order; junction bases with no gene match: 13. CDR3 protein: CASSPDIGQGAGETQYF. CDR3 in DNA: TGTGCCAGCAGCCCGGATATTGGACAGGGGGCTGGGGAGACCCAGTACTTC.

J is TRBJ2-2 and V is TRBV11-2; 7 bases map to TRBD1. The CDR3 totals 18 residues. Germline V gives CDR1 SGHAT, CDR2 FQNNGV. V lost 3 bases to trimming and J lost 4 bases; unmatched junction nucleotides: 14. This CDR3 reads CASSLTTGLTSTTGELFF. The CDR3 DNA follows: TGTGCCAGCAGCTTGACGACAGGGCTCACGTCGACCACCGGGGAGCTGTTTTTT.

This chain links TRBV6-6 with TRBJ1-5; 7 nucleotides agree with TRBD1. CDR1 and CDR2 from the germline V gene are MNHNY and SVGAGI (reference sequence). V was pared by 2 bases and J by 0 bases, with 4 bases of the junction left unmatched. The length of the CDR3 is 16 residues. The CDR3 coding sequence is TGTGCCAGCAGTTACGAGCAGGGGGTTAGCAATCAGCCCCAGCATTTT. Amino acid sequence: CASSYEQGVSNQPQHF.

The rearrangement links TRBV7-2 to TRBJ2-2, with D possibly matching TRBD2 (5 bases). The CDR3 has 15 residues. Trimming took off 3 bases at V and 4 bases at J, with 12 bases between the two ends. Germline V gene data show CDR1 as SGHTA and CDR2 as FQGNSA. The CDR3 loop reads CASSLAGNPTGELFF. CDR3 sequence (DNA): TGTGCCAGCAGCTTGGCCGGGAACCCCACCGGGGAGCTGTTTTTT.

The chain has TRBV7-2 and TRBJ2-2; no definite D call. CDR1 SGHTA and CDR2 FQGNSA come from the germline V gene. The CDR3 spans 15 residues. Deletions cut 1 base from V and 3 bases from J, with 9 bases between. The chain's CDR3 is CASSLVGIYTGELFF. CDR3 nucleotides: TGTGCCAGCAGCTTAGTAGGGATATACACCGGGGAGCTGTTTTTT.

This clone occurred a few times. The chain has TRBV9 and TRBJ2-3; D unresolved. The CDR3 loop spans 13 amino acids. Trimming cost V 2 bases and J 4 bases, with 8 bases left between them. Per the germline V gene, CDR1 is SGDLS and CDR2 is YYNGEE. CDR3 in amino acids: CASSVIYADTQYF. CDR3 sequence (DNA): TGTGCCAGCAGCGTGATCTACGCAGATACGCAGTATTTT.

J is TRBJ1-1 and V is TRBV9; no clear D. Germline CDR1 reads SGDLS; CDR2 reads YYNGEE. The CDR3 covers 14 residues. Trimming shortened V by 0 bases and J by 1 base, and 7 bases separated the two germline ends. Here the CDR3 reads CASSVGWGNTEAFF. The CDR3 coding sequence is TGTGCCAGCAGCGTAGGCTGGGGGAACACTGAAGCTTTCTTT.

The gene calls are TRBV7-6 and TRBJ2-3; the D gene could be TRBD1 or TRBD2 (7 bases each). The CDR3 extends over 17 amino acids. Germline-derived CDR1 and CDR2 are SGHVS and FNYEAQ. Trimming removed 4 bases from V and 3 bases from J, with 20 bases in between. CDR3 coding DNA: TGTGCCAGCAGCTGGGAGGGGGCTCCTATGAGTACAGATACGCAGTATTTT. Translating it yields CASSWEGAPMSTDTQYF.